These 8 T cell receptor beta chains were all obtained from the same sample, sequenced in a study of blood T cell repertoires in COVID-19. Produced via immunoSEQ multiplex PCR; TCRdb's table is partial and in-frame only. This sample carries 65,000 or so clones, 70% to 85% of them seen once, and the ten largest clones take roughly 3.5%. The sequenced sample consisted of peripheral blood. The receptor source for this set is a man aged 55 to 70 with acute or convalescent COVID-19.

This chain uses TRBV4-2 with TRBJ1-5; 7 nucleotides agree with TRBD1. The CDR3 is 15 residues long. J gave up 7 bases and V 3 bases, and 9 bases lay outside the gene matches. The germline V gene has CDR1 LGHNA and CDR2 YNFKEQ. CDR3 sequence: CASSQQTGPEQPQHF. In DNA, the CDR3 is TGTGCCAGCAGCCAGCAGACAGGGCCAGAGCAGCCCCAGCATTTT.

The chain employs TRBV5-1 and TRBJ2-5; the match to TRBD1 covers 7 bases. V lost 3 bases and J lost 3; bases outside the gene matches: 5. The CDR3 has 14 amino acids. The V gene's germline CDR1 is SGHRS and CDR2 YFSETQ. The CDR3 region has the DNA TGCGCCAGCAGCTCACCCGGGACAGAAGAGACCCAGTACTTC. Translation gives CASSSPGTEETQYF.

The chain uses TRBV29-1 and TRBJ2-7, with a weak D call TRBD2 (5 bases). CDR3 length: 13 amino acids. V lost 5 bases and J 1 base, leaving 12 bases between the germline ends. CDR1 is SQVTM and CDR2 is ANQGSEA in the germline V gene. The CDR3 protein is CSVQRGLSYEQYF. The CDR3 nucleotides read TGCAGCGTTCAACGGGGTTTGTCCTACGAGCAGTACTTC.

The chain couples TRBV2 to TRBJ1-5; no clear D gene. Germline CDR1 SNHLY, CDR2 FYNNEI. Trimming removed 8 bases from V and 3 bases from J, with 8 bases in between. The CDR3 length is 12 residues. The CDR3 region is CASGGPNQPQHF. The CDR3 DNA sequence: TGTGCCAGCGGCGGGCCCAATCAGCCCCAGCATTTT.

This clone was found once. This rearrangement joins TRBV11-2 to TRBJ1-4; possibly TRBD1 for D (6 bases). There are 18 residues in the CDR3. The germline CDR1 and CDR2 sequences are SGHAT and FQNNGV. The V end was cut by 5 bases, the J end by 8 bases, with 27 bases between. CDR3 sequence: CASSPRDTGWAWREKLFF. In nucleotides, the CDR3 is TGTGCCAGCAGCCCACGGGACACGGGGTGGGCGTGGAGGGAAAAACTGTTTTTT. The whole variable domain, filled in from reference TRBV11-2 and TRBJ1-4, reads EAGVAQSPRYKIIEKRQSVAFWCNPISGHATLYWYQQILGQGPKLLIQFQNNGVVDDSQLPKDRFSAERLKGVDSTLKIQPAKLEDSAVYLCASSPRDTGWAWREKLFFGSGTQLSVL.

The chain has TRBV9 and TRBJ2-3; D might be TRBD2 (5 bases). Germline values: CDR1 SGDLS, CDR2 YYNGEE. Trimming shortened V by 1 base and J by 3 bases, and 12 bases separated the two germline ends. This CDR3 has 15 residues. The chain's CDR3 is CASSVSREWTDTQYF. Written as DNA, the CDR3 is TGTGCCAGCAGCGTAAGTAGGGAGTGGACAGATACGCAGTATTTT.

The CDR3 nucleotides are TGTGCCAGTAGTAAGGACAGGGGCTCTGGAAACACCATATATTTT. It codes for CASSKDRGSGNTIYF. The chain is built from TRBV19 and TRBJ1-3, with 9 positions matching TRBD1. V trimming: 4 bases; J trimming: 0 bases; junction bases outside the gene matches: 1. This CDR3 has 15 amino acids. Per germline, CDR1 LNHDA and CDR2 SQIVND (reference sequence).

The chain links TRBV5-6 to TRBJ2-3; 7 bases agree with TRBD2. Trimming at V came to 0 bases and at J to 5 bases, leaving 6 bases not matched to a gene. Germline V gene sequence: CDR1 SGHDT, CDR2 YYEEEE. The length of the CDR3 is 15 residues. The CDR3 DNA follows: TGTGCCAGCAGCTTGGCGGGGGGACTCGGAGATACGCAGTATTTT. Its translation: CASSLAGGLGDTQYF.